This is a list of T cell receptor beta chains from one sample in a study of post-analysis software for immune sequencing data. TCRdb re-called the PCR reads through MiXCR, storing one row per CDR3 protein. Seen here are 650,000 to 850,000 distinct CDR3 sequences, around 53% observed once, and the top ten hold around 4.5%. The sample consisted of blood. The receptor source for this set is a girl aged 10-17 years with multiple sclerosis. Each CDR3 is given with its conserved first and last residue.

j_call | v_call | cdr3_aa
TRBJ2-5 | TRBV6-1 | CAGNRLAEETQYF
TRBJ2-1 | TRBV5-1 | CASSRIATSSYNEQFF
TRBJ2-7 | TRBV7-9 | CASSLAHLQYEQYF
TRBJ2-7 | TRBV11-2 | CASSLAGLMPYEQYF
TRBJ2-5 | TRBV6-1 | CASRLLGGPQETQYF
TRBJ1-1 | TRBV6-6 | CASRIVRGLGTEAFF
TRBJ2-1 | TRBV12-3/TRBV12-4 | CASSQVSRETGEQFF
TRBJ2-7 | TRBV6-2/TRBV6-3 | CASTAGASYEQYF
TRBJ2-7 | TRBV11-2 | CASSLEAVISYEQYF
TRBJ2-7 | TRBV11-2 | CASSSWTYEQYF
TRBJ1-2 | TRBV5-1 | CASSLERRNYGYTF
TRBJ1-2 | TRBV2 | CASIPPGAGYGYTF
TRBJ1-2 | TRBV29-1 | CSVEAGTLYGYTF
TRBJ2-7 | TRBV4-1 | CASSQDQRGVILNEQYF